The 15 T cell receptor beta chains given below trace back to one sample, sequenced in a study of breast tumors, draining lymph nodes, adjacent tissues. The lymph nodes were axillary draining lymph nodes from breast cancer patients. One entry per CDR3 protein, called by TCRdb with MiXCR from the multiplex PCR reads. The data contain about 200,000 distinct CDR3 sequences, under 35% of them seen just once; the ten biggest clones take up 3% to 4%. Sequenced: axillary lymph node tissue. The receptors come from a female donor with breast cancer. Some clones in this sample may be carry-over from other donors' samples.

This clonotype came up many times. The chain recombines TRBV19 with TRBJ2-1, with D possibly being TRBD2 (7 bases). The CDR3 runs to 16 residues. Germline CDR1 and CDR2: LNHDA and SQIVND (reference sequence). Trimming took off 4 bases at V and 8 bases at J, with 21 bases between the two ends. DNA of the CDR3: TGTGCCAGTAGTACAAACAGGGAGGGTATTTGGGATGAGCAGTTCTTC. Protein: CASSTNREGIWDEQFF.

About this clonotype itself: Just one base apart from a much larger clone, this may be a read error. The chain links TRBV12-3 or TRBV12-4 to TRBJ2-7; possibly TRBD2 for D (6 bases). The CDR3 loop spans 14 amino acids. The V and J ends lost 3 bases and 7 bases respectively, with 16 bases between them. As DNA, the CDR3 is TGTGCCAGCAGTTTCGTTGGGAGGACGAGAGAGCAGTACTTC. Translating gives CASSFVGRTREQYF.

V is TRBV7-9 and J is TRBJ2-1, with 11 positions matching TRBD2. Germline V gene sequence: CDR1 SEHNR, CDR2 FQNEAQ (reference sequence). V shed 6 bases and J 7 bases; nucleotides not matched to a gene: 14. The CDR3 loop spans 17 amino acids. CDR3 bases: TGTGCCAGCAGAATAGTCAATAGCGGGAGGGCCGAGAATGAGCAGTTCTTC. This translates into CASRIVNSGRAENEQFF.

Many counts were recorded for this clonotype. The rearrangement links TRBV14 to TRBJ1-3; D is uncertain. Germline V gene data show CDR1 as SGHDN and CDR2 as FVKESK. V lost 1 base and J 4 bases, leaving 2 bases between the germline ends. The CDR3 has 12 amino acids. This CDR3 is CASSQAGNTIYF. Written as DNA, the CDR3 is TGTGCCAGCAGCCAAGCAGGAAACACCATATATTTT. Drawing the rest from reference TRBV14 and TRBJ1-3, the complete variable domain is EAGVTQFPSHSVIEKGQTVTLRCDPISGHDNLYWYRRVMGKEIKFLLHFVKESKQDESGMPNNRFLAERTGGTYSTLKVQPAELEDSGVYFCASSQAGNTIYFGEGSWLTVV.

The chain couples TRBV6-1 to TRBJ2-7; 9 bases are shared with TRBD1. The CDR3 has 14 residues. J gave up 6 bases and V 8 bases, and 11 bases lay outside the gene matches. Germline V lookup: CDR1 MNHNS, CDR2 SASEGT. CDR3 sequence: CASGPGTGSFEQYF. The CDR3 DNA sequence: TGTGCCAGCGGACCCGGGACAGGGTCTTTCGAGCAGTACTTC.

This chain connects TRBV5-1 to TRBJ1-5, with 12 bases matching TRBD1. Germline lookup yields CDR1 SGHRS and CDR2 YFSETQ. J lost 6 bases, V lost 0 bases, and 7 bases had no gene match. CDR3 length equals 17 residues. Written as DNA, the CDR3 is TGCGCCAGCAGCTTGGGCACCGGGACAGGGGGCATTCAGCCCCAGCATTTT. It is translated as CASSLGTGTGGIQPQHF.

The chain is built from TRBV12-3 or TRBV12-4 and TRBJ1-1, with D maybe TRBD1 (5 bases). The CDR3 spans 16 residues. The V end was cut by 5 bases, the J end by 0 bases, with 16 bases between. For the CDR3, the DNA is TGTGCCAGCAGTCGGTCAGGGTCCATCATGAACACTGAAGCTTTCTTT. Translation: CASSRSGSIMNTEAFF.

The CDR3 nucleotides read TGTGCCAGCAGCTTGGAGGCAGGGCCAGGATTTGGTCAGCCCCAGCATTTT. It encodes CASSLEAGPGFGQPQHF. The genes are TRBV5-5 and TRBJ2-2; D may be TRBD1 (5 bases). With the DNA end fitting TRBJ1-5 better, the J assignment may be wrong. The CDR3 length is 17 residues. The V gene's germline CDR1 is SGHKS and CDR2 YYEKEE (reference sequence).

This clonotype came up many times. The gene calls are TRBV20-1 and TRBJ1-2, with 7 bases matching TRBD1. Trimming at V came to 6 bases and at J to 3 bases, leaving 16 bases not matched to a gene. The CDR3 covers 16 residues. Per the germline V gene, CDR1 is DFQATT and CDR2 is SNEGSKA (reference sequence). CDR3 in amino acids: CSAPGTDGSSDYGYTF. The CDR3 nucleotides read TGCAGTGCCCCCGGGACAGACGGCTCTTCTGACTATGGCTACACCTTC.

This clonotype was counted many times. The chain couples TRBV12-3 or TRBV12-4 to TRBJ2-1; D remains unclear. Trimming removed 3 bases from V and 9 bases from J, with 18 bases in between. There are 15 residues in the CDR3. The DNA for the CDR3 is TGTGCCAGCAGTTTCTCCGGGTCTACCCGAGTTGAGCAGTTCTTC. Protein product: CASSFSGSTRVEQFF.

V is TRBV7-9 and J is TRBJ1-3; D gene uncertain. With 8 bases removed from V and 3 bases from J, the gap between germline ends came to 5 bases. This CDR3 has 11 residues. Germline assignment: CDR1 SEHNR and CDR2 FQNEAQ (reference sequence). In nucleotides, the CDR3 is TGTGCCAGCCTTATTGGAAACACCATATATTTT. Amino acid sequence: CASLIGNTIYF.

In this sample, this clonotype turned up many times. CDR3 sequence: CASRIPGGTYNEQFF. The CDR3 region has the DNA TGTGCCAGCAGGATCCCCGGGGGAACCTACAATGAGCAGTTCTTC. V is TRBV6-5 and J is TRBJ2-1; a possible D gene is TRBD2 (6 bases). Per the germline V gene, CDR1 is MNHEY and CDR2 is SVGAGI. The CDR3 spans 15 residues. Trimming left V 6 bases short and J 2 bases short, with 14 bases between.

This chain links TRBV7-2 with TRBJ2-3, with 9 bases fitting TRBD1. There are 16 residues in the CDR3. V trimming: 5 bases; J trimming: 1 base; junction bases outside the gene matches: 7. Germline V gives CDR1 SGHTA, CDR2 FQGNSA. CDR3 coding DNA: TGTGCCAGCAGCCGCTCCAGGACAGGGGGCACAGATACGCAGTATTTT. It specifies CASSRSRTGGTDTQYF. The full variable domain, with the rest looked up from reference TRBV7-2 and TRBJ2-3, is GAGVSQSPSNKVTEKGKDVELRCDPISGHTALYWYRQSLGQGLEFLIYFQGNSAPDKSGLPSDRFSAERTGGSVSTLTIQRTQQEDSAVYLCASSRSRTGGTDTQYFGPGTRLTVL.

In its sample, this clonotype was seen many times. The chain recombines TRBV24-1 with TRBJ2-1; D gene uncertain. This CDR3 contains 15 residues. The V gene's germline CDR1 is KGHDR and CDR2 SFDVKD. Between the trimmed V and J ends, which lost 2 bases and 4 bases, there was a span of 11 bases. The CDR3 region has the DNA TGTGCCACCAGTGATTATGGGCAGGCATACAATGAGCAGTTCTTC. Translation: CATSDYGQAYNEQFF.

The rearrangement links TRBV6-6 to TRBJ2-3; 9 nucleotides match TRBD1. The CDR3 length is 15 residues. Germline CDR1 reads MNHNY; CDR2 reads SVGAGI (reference sequence). Losses at the gene ends were 2 bases for V and 5 bases for J; bases not matched to a gene: 5. In DNA, the CDR3 is TGTGCCAGCAGTTACATGGGACAGGGTAAAGATACGCAGTATTTT. Translating gives CASSYMGQGKDTQYF.